The sequence of this TCR beta chain was determined in a study of neurological immune-mediated disorders. TCRdb re-called the 5' RACE reads through MiXCR, storing one row per CDR3 protein. The table has 80,000 or so distinct CDR3 sequences, about 9.7% seen once; the top ten hold about 1.7%. A total of 2 million PBMCs stored at -80 degrees C provided the unsorted libraries. This clonotype was recorded at least ten times. The CDR3 is 19 amino acids. Germline loops: CDR1 ENHRY, CDR2 SYGVKD. Trimming cost V 7 bases and J 0 bases; bases outside gene matches: 16. This sequence was found in a man aged 50 to 60 in good health. Source material: PBMCs. The chain is built from TRBV10-3 and TRBJ2-3, with 10 bases that match TRBD1. CDR3 in amino acids: CAIKSGTGVPVTSTDTQYF. CDR3 nucleotides: TGTGCCATCAAGTCCGGGACAGGGGTACCGGTAACTAGCACAGATACGCAGTATTTT.